This TCR beta chain came from a study of neurological immune-mediated disorders. The V gene end was trimmed by 3 bases and the J gene end by 0 bases; junction bases not matched to a gene: 6. CDR1 DFQATT and CDR2 SNEGSKA come from the germline V gene (reference sequence). The CDR3 is 16 residues long. This clonotype was recorded many times. Its antigen is undetermined. TCRdb fed the 5' RACE reads into MiXCR, producing one record per CDR3 protein. Of more than 75,000 distinct CDR3 sequences detected, around 3.6% appear once; the ten largest clones hold under 3.5%. Broader study findings: For the multiple sclerosis repertoire cluster, an association with any clinical or MRI feature was absent.

The sequenced sample was PBMCs. The clonotype comes from a woman in her 50s with multiple sclerosis. The V call is TRBV20-1, the J call TRBJ2-2; 8 bases fit TRBD1. The CDR3 DNA reads TGCAGTGCTAGGGCTCCGGGACAGGCGAACACCGGGGAGCTGTTTTTT. Amino acids: CSARAPGQANTGELFF.